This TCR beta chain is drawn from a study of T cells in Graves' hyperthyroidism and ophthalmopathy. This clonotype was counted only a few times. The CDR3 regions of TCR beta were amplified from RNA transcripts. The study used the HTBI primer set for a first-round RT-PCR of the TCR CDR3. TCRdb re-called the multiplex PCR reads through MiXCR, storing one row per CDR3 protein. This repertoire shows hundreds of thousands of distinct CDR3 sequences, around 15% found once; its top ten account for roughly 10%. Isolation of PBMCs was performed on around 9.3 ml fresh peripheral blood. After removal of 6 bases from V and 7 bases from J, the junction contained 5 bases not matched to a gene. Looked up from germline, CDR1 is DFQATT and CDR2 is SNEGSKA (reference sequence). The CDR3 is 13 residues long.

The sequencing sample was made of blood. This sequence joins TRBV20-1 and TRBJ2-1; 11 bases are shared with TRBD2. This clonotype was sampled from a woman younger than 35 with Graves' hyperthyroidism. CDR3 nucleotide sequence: TGCAGTGCAACGGGACTAGCGGATAATGAGCAGTTCTTC. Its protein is CSATGLADNEQFF.